These 15 T cell receptor beta chains share one sample of origin, sequenced in a study of T cells in Graves' hyperthyroidism and ophthalmopathy (dated by TCRdb to about 2019). The method was multiplex PCR. Sequencing was performed on an Illumina HiSeq 2000. TCR beta CDR3 regions were amplified from RNA transcripts. A first-round RT-PCR of the TCR CDR3 used the HTBI primer set with the Qiagen OneStep RT-PCR kit. The raw public data were reprocessed by TCRdb itself: fastp quality trimming at Q25, MiXCR clonotype calling, in-frame beta chains only. Here each entry gathers all rows of one CDR3 protein and keeps the most common genes and DNA. The sample table holds about 500,000 distinct CDR3 sequences, of which roughly a sixth were seen once. Of the sample, approximately 30% is held by the ten largest clones. The sequenced sample consisted of blood. Source of these receptors: a woman in her twenties or thirties with Graves' ophthalmopathy.

In its sample, this clonotype was seen many times. DNA for the CDR3: TGCAGTGCCACTAGACTCGAGAGCTCCTACAATGAGCAGTTCTTC. Translation: CSATRLESSYNEQFF. The rearrangement joins TRBV20-1 to TRBJ2-1, with D possibly TRBD2 on 5 matching bases. The germline gives CDR1 DFQATT, CDR2 SNEGSKA (reference sequence). The CDR3 sequence is 15 residues long. Trimming removed 6 bases at V and 0 bases at J, with 15 bases between.

This clonotype was found a few times. The chain is built from TRBV25-1 and TRBJ1-4; D possibly corresponds to TRBD1 (5 bases). The CDR3 extends over 15 amino acids. CDR1 and CDR2 from the germline V gene are MGHDK and SYGVNS. Trimming shortened V by 7 bases and J by 5 bases, and 17 bases separated the two germline ends. This CDR3 reads CASTLTRDANEKLFF. The CDR3 nucleotides read TGTGCCAGCACCCTAACCCGGGACGCAAATGAAAAACTGTTTTTT. The full variable domain, with the rest looked up from reference TRBV25-1 and TRBJ1-4, is EADIYQTPRYLVIGTGKKITLECSQTMGHDKMYWYQQDPGMELHLIHYSYGVNSTEKGDLSSESTVSRIRTEHFPLTLESARPSHTSQYLCASTLTRDANEKLFFGSGTQLSVL.

This clonotype appeared many times. The chain combines TRBV20-1 with TRBJ2-1; 7 bases agree with TRBD2. V dropped 0 bases and J dropped 9; count of bases not matched to a gene: 14. CDR1 is DFQATT, CDR2 SNEGSKA, per germline (reference sequence). This CDR3 has 16 amino acids. The CDR3 DNA is TGCAGTGCTAGAGAGTCGCCTAGCGGCCAAGGGCGTGAGCAGTTCTTC. It codes for CSARESPSGQGREQFF.

There are many counts of this clonotype. The gene calls are TRBV18 and TRBJ2-3; 12 bases are shared with TRBD1. The V segment lost 3 bases and the J segment 2 bases; nucleotides outside the gene matches: 12. This CDR3 is 19 amino acids long. Germline V gives CDR1 KGHSH, CDR2 LQKENI. The CDR3 sequence: CASSPDGTGGEPFTDTQYF. In nucleotides, the CDR3 is TGTGCCAGCTCACCGGACGGGACAGGGGGCGAACCTTTCACAGATACGCAGTATTTT.

The CDR3 here is CASRATGHPRGDTQYF. As DNA, the CDR3 is TGTGCCAGCAGGGCCACGGGACATCCCCGAGGGGATACGCAGTATTTT. V and J are TRBV6-1 and TRBJ2-3; a weak D match, TRBD1 (6 bases). The length of the CDR3 is 16 residues. Germline lookup yields CDR1 MNHNS and CDR2 SASEGT. Trimming removed 6 bases from V and 6 bases from J, with 22 bases in between.

This clonotype was counted a few times. This chain joins TRBV7-9 and TRBJ2-3; 7 bases match TRBD2. The CDR3 sequence is 17 residues long. From germline, CDR1 is SEHNR and CDR2 FQNEAQ (reference sequence). J gave up 6 bases and V 7 bases, and 19 bases lay outside the gene matches. The CDR3 is CASNQERDQRETDTQYF. The CDR3 bases are TGTGCCAGCAACCAAGAGCGGGATCAGAGGGAGACGGATACGCAGTATTTT.

This clonotype showed up many times. The rearrangement uses TRBV30 and TRBJ2-7; TRBD1 or TRBD2 may be the D gene (5 bases each). This CDR3 has 13 amino acids. The V end lost 5 bases, the J end lost 6 bases, and 17 bases lay between the germline ends. Germline V gives CDR1 GTSNPN, CDR2 SVGIG (reference sequence). Written as DNA, the CDR3 is TGTGCCTGGGGGACCCGAGGCGTAGGCGAGCAGTACTTC. Its translation: CAWGTRGVGEQYF. The complete variable domain, with remaining parts taken from reference TRBV30 and TRBJ2-7, reads SQTIHQWPATLVQPVGSPLSLECTVEGTSNPNLYWYRQAAGRGLQLLFYSVGIGQISSEVPQNLSASRPQDRQFILSSKKLLLSDSGFYLCAWGTRGVGEQYFGPGTRLTVT.

The gene calls are TRBV6-1 and TRBJ2-7; 11 nucleotides match TRBD2. V shed 10 bases, J shed 2 bases, and the junction held 4 bases outside the gene matches. The CDR3 is made up of 13 amino acids. CDR1 MNHNS and CDR2 SASEGT come from the germline V gene. The CDR3: CATGTSGPYEQYF. The CDR3 region has the DNA TGTGCCACCGGGACTAGCGGACCCTACGAGCAGTACTTC.

About this clonotype: It may be a read error: a sequence one base away is much more abundant. The genes are TRBV7-8 and TRBJ1-1; TRBD1 might be the D (6 bases). CDR1 is SGHVS and CDR2 is FQNEAQ in the germline V gene. Trimming shortened V by 8 bases and J by 2 bases, and 18 bases separated the two germline ends. The CDR3 covers 15 residues. The CDR3 nucleotides are TGTGCCAGCCACCTCTGGGAACAGGGCAACACTGAAGCTTTCTTT. As protein: CASHLWEQGNTEAFF.

This clonotype was recorded at least ten times. The genes are TRBV18 and TRBJ2-7, with D perhaps matching TRBD1 (6 bases). The V end was cut by 8 bases, the J end by 0 bases, with 11 bases between. CDR1 KGHSH and CDR2 LQKENI come from the germline V gene. The CDR3 covers 13 residues. The CDR3 region is CASHQGISYEQYF. The CDR3, as DNA: TGTGCCAGCCATCAGGGGATCTCCTACGAGCAGTACTTC. The full variable domain, with the rest looked up from reference TRBV18 and TRBJ2-7, is NAGVMQNPRHLVRRRGQEARLRCSPMKGHSHVYWYRQLPEEGLKFMVYLQKENIIDESGMPKERFSAEFPKEGPSILRIQQVVRGDSAAYFCASHQGISYEQYFGPGTRLTVT.

The table lists this clonotype with a few counts. This chain joins TRBV15 and TRBJ2-5; D possibly uses TRBD1 or TRBD2 (5 bases each). The CDR3 covers 11 residues. V lost 5 bases to trimming and J lost 5 bases, with 6 bases between them. Germline CDR1 LNHNV, CDR2 YYDKDF (reference sequence). In DNA, the CDR3 is TGTGCCACCAGCGAGGGGGAGACCCAGTACTTC. Amino acids: CATSEGETQYF.

This clonotype was seen repeatedly, ten times or more. The CDR3 nucleotides read TGCAGTGCTGACCGGACAGTTCCCTACGAGCAGTACTTC. It is translated as CSADRTVPYEQYF. The chain couples TRBV20-1 to TRBJ2-7; D might be TRBD1 (6 bases). The germline V gene has CDR1 DFQATT and CDR2 SNEGSKA (reference sequence). Trimming shortened V by 5 bases and J by 2 bases, and 13 bases separated the two germline ends. The CDR3 is 13 residues long.

This clonotype appeared many times. The chain links TRBV20-1 to TRBJ2-3, with TRBD2 identical over 7 bases. In germline, CDR1 is DFQATT, CDR2 SNEGSKA (reference sequence). The CDR3 runs to 17 residues. J was trimmed by 3 bases and V by 5 bases; bases with no gene match: 17. The CDR3 loop reads CSAPSGKEARGTDTQYF. The CDR3 nucleotides read TGCAGTGCTCCCAGCGGGAAGGAGGCCCGAGGGACAGATACGCAGTATTTT.

The CDR3 nucleotides are TGCAGTGCTCAAGACAGGGACCGGCTCACCGGGGAGCTGTTTTTT. Its protein is CSAQDRDRLTGELFF. The chain recombines TRBV20-1 with TRBJ2-2; 7 bases match TRBD1. This CDR3 is 15 amino acids long. CDR1 is DFQATT, CDR2 SNEGSKA, per germline (reference sequence). Losses at the gene ends were 5 bases for V and 4 bases for J; bases not matched to a gene: 10.

The chain is built from TRBV10-2 and TRBJ2-3; D possibly corresponds to TRBD1 (6 bases). The CDR3 runs to 13 residues. Germline CDR1 reads WSHSY; CDR2 reads SAAADI. Between the trimmed V and J ends, which lost 4 bases and 4 bases, there was a span of 9 bases. The CDR3 loop is CASSVQGPDTQYF. The CDR3 region has the DNA TGCGCCAGCAGTGTACAGGGCCCAGATACGCAGTATTTT.